A selection of T cell receptor beta chains follows, all from one sample in a study of graft-versus-host responses after intestinal transplantation. These receptors' antigens are unknown. Assay: immunoSEQ multiplex PCR; the TCRdb copy retains only in-frame clones and omits some. Among tens of thousands of clones listed, 80% to 95% were seen once. Sequencing was performed on unstimulated CD4+ T cells sorted from spleen or lymph node cells, taken before transplant. Receptors were obtained from a human donor who was the organ donor for an intestinal transplant. Both conserved end residues are part of each CDR3. D genes are given only for firm matches. The size of a clone is reported for some rows only, either as once, few or many, or as a class for expanded clones.

length: 15
V: TRBV28
D: TRBD2
J: TRBJ2-7
size: -
CDR3: CASFGLAGGSYEQYF
DNA: TGTGCCAGTTTTGGGCTAGCGGGAGGTTCCTACGAGCAGTACTTC

length: 18
V: TRBV28
D: TRBD2
J: TRBJ2-1
size: -
CDR3: CASSLPPRLAGHYNEQFF
DNA: TGTGCCAGCAGTTTACCCCCGAGACTAGCGGGGCATTACAATGAGCAGTTCTTC

length: 15
V: TRBV14
D: -
J: TRBJ2-5
size: -
CDR3: CASSTWAGERGTQYF
DNA: TGTGCCAGCAGCACTTGGGCAGGGGAGCGGGGGACCCAGTACTTC

length: 14
V: TRBV6-6
D: -
J: TRBJ1-1
size: -
CDR3: CASSYSSGVTEAFF
DNA: TGTGCCAGCAGTTACTCGAGCGGGGTCACTGAAGCTTTCTTT

length: 13
V: TRBV30
D: -
J: TRBJ2-2
size: -
CDR3: CAWTYSLGGELFF
DNA: TGTGCCTGGACGTATTCCCTGGGCGGGGAGCTGTTTTTT

length: 14
V: TRBV11-2
D: -
J: TRBJ1-5
size: -
CDR3: CASSLGRVSQPQHF
DNA: TGTGCCAGCAGCTTAGGCCGGGTCAGTCAGCCCCAGCATTTT

length: 15
V: TRBV27
D: -
J: TRBJ1-5
size: -
CDR3: CASSLSGAINQPQHF
DNA: TGTGCCAGCAGTTTATCAGGGGCCATTAATCAGCCCCAGCATTTT

length: 14
V: TRBV28
D: -
J: TRBJ1-2
size: -
CDR3: CASSLWTANYGYTF
DNA: TGTGCCAGCAGTTTATGGACAGCTAACTATGGCTACACCTTC

length: 13
V: TRBV7-3
D: -
J: TRBJ2-1
size: -
CDR3: CASSLTRVGEQFF
DNA: TGTGCCAGCAGCTTAACCAGGGTGGGTGAGCAGTTCTTC

length: 13
V: TRBV6-9
D: -
J: TRBJ2-5
size: few
CDR3: CASGDLPQETQYF
DNA: TGTGCCAGCGGGGACCTTCCCCAAGAGACCCAGTACTTC

length: 13
V: TRBV9
D: -
J: TRBJ2-1
size: once
CDR3: CASSGLSYNEQFF
DNA: TGTGCCAGCAGCGGGTTGTCCTACAATGAGCAGTTCTTC

length: 17
V: TRBV7-2
D: TRBD2
J: TRBJ2-3
size: -
CDR3: CASSPSSAGGPRDTQYF
DNA: TGTGCCAGCAGCCCTAGCTCAGCGGGAGGGCCGCGGGATACGCAGTATTTT

length: 10
V: TRBV30
D: -
J: TRBJ2-3
size: -
CDR3: CAYDRGTQYF
DNA: TGTGCCTATGACCGTGGTACGCAGTATTTT

length: 15
V: TRBV7-3
D: -
J: TRBJ1-1
size: -
CDR3: CASSLTVGGSTEAFF
DNA: TGTGCCAGCAGCTTAACGGTCGGGGGGAGCACTGAAGCTTTCTTT

length: 16
V: TRBV28
D: TRBD2
J: TRBJ2-7
size: -
CDR3: CASSPTPGLGNYEQYF
DNA: TGTGCCAGCAGTCCAACCCCGGGACTAGGGAACTACGAGCAGTACTTC

length: 13
V: TRBV5-7
D: -
J: TRBJ1-5
size: -
CDR3: CASSFDNNQPQHF
DNA: TGTGCCAGCAGCTTTGACAACAATCAGCCCCAGCATTTT

length: 17
V: TRBV5-6
D: -
J: TRBJ1-1
size: -
CDR3: CASSRGISPGAGTEAFF
DNA: TGTGCCAGCAGCCGAGGAATCTCTCCAGGGGCGGGCACTGAAGCTTTCTTT

length: 17
V: TRBV27
D: TRBD2
J: TRBJ2-1
size: -
CDR3: CASSLRGGRASNNEQFF
DNA: TGTGCCAGCAGTTTAAGGGGCGGGAGGGCCTCTAACAATGAGCAGTTCTTC

length: 14
V: TRBV7-2
D: TRBD2
J: TRBJ2-5
size: -
CDR3: CASSRTSGRETQYF
DNA: TGTGCCAGCAGCCGGACTAGCGGGAGAGAGACCCAGTACTTC

length: 17
V: TRBV7-6
D: TRBD2
J: TRBJ2-7
size: -
CDR3: CASSLTAAGDLSYEQYF
DNA: TGTGCCAGCAGCTTAACGGCAGCGGGAGATCTTTCCTACGAGCAGTACTTC

length: 14
V: TRBV2
D: TRBD2
J: TRBJ2-1
size: once
CDR3: CASSTSGSFNEQFF
DNA: TGTGCCAGCAGTACTAGCGGGAGTTTCAATGAGCAGTTCTTC

length: 16
V: TRBV7-2
D: TRBD2
J: TRBJ2-2
size: -
CDR3: CASSLKGAGAVGELFF
DNA: TGTGCCAGCAGCTTAAAGGGAGCGGGAGCTGTCGGGGAGCTGTTTTTT

length: 16
V: TRBV6-7
D: -
J: TRBJ2-1
size: -
CDR3: CASRSRGRISHNEQFF
DNA: TGTGCCAGCAGGTCAAGGGGCAGGATCAGTCACAATGAGCAGTTCTTC

length: 13
V: TRBV7-2
D: -
J: TRBJ1-2
size: few
CDR3: CASSFEGTYGYTF
DNA: TGTGCCAGCAGCTTTGAGGGAACCTATGGCTACACCTTC

length: 14
V: TRBV6-6
D: -
J: TRBJ1-4
size: once
CDR3: CASSYRATNEKLFF
DNA: TGTGCCAGCAGTTACAGGGCAACTAATGAAAAACTGTTTTTT

length: 14
V: TRBV28
D: -
J: TRBJ1-3
size: -
CDR3: CASSSQSRGNTIYF
DNA: TGTGCCAGCAGTTCACAGAGCCGTGGAAACACCATATATTTT

length: 17
V: TRBV28
D: TRBD2
J: TRBJ2-3
size: -
CDR3: CASSLRSGRVFTDTQYF
DNA: TGTGCCAGCAGTTTAAGGTCAGGGAGGGTTTTTACAGATACGCAGTATTTT

length: 17
V: TRBV10-1
D: -
J: TRBJ2-6
size: -
CDR3: CASSITGAQSRANVLTF
DNA: TGCGCCAGCAGTATAACTGGCGCACAAAGTCGGGCCAACGTCCTGACTTTC

length: 15
V: TRBV6-5
D: TRBD2
J: TRBJ2-1
size: -
CDR3: CASSSLAGVGNEQFF
DNA: TGTGCCAGCAGTTCTCTAGCGGGAGTGGGGAATGAGCAGTTCTTC

length: 13
V: TRBV7-2
D: -
J: TRBJ2-2
size: once
CDR3: CASSFGGTGELFF
DNA: TGTGCCAGCAGCTTCGGGGGAACCGGGGAGCTGTTTTTT

length: 18
V: TRBV4-1
D: TRBD2
J: TRBJ2-1
size: -
CDR3: CASSLNPRTSGRHNEQFF
DNA: TGCGCCAGCAGCCTGAACCCTAGGACTAGCGGGAGGCACAATGAGCAGTTCTTC

length: 15
V: TRBV7-3
D: -
J: TRBJ2-7
size: -
CDR3: CASSLTPGPGYEQYF
DNA: TGTGCCAGCAGCTTAACACCCGGGCCGGGGTACGAGCAGTACTTC

length: 16
V: TRBV5-4
D: TRBD1
J: TRBJ2-2
size: -
CDR3: CASSLQYRGVTGELFF
DNA: TGTGCCAGCAGCTTGCAGTACAGGGGCGTCACCGGGGAGCTGTTTTTT

length: 13
V: TRBV30
D: -
J: TRBJ2-5
size: -
CDR3: CAWGLLVQETQYF
DNA: TGTGCCTGGGGGCTATTAGTCCAAGAGACCCAGTACTTC

length: 13
V: TRBV7-7
D: TRBD1
J: TRBJ2-5
size: -
CDR3: CASSYRGQETQYF
DNA: TGTGCTAGCAGCTACAGGGGGCAAGAGACCCAGTACTTC

length: 15
V: TRBV11-1
D: TRBD2
J: TRBJ2-1
size: once
CDR3: CASSHRLAYHNEQFF
DNA: TGTGCCAGCAGCCATCGACTAGCGTACCACAATGAGCAGTTCTTC

length: 15
V: TRBV19
D: TRBD2
J: TRBJ2-3
size: -
CDR3: CASSATSGRWDTQYF
DNA: TGTGCCAGTAGTGCTACTAGCGGGAGGTGGGATACGCAGTATTTT

length: 16
V: TRBV4-2
D: TRBD2
J: TRBJ2-5
size: -
CDR3: CASKGELAGAGETQYF
DNA: TGTGCCAGCAAGGGGGAGCTAGCGGGAGCAGGGGAGACCCAGTACTTC

length: 14
V: TRBV5-1
D: -
J: TRBJ1-2
size: -
CDR3: CASRGGIKEYGYTF
DNA: TGCGCCAGCAGAGGGGGAATTAAAGAGTATGGCTACACCTTC

length: 16
V: TRBV11-2
D: -
J: TRBJ2-1
size: -
CDR3: CASSINRDLSYNEQFF
DNA: TGTGCCAGCAGCATTAACCGGGACTTATCCTACAATGAGCAGTTCTTC

length: 19
V: TRBV4-3
D: TRBD2
J: TRBJ2-7
size: -
CDR3: CASSQEGTSGRFSSYEQYF
DNA: TGCGCCAGCAGCCAAGAGGGGACTAGCGGGAGGTTTAGCTCCTACGAGCAGTACTTC

length: 16
V: TRBV4-3
D: -
J: TRBJ2-3
size: -
CDR3: CASSGGRVSYADTQYF
DNA: TGCGCCAGCAGCGGAGGTCGAGTCAGTTACGCGGATACGCAGTATTTT

length: 17
V: TRBV18
D: TRBD2
J: TRBJ2-3
size: -
CDR3: CASSPGLAGERTDTQYF
DNA: TGTGCCAGCTCACCGGGACTAGCGGGAGAAAGGACAGATACGCAGTATTTT

length: 13
V: TRBV30
D: -
J: TRBJ1-2
size: -
CDR3: CAWSVKGTYGYTF
DNA: TGTGCCTGGAGTGTAAAGGGGACCTATGGCTACACCTTC

length: 17
V: TRBV5-4
D: TRBD2
J: TRBJ2-1
size: few
CDR3: CASSRFAGTSLYNEQFF
DNA: TGTGCCAGCAGCAGATTTGCCGGGACTAGCCTCTACAATGAGCAGTTCTTC